This T cell receptor (beta chain) was recorded in a study of T-cell memory formation after mild COVID-19 (dated by TCRdb to the early 2020s). The study in broad terms: Most TCR sequence clusters were specific to one of the two donors. Longitudinal TCRalpha and TCRbeta repertoire sequencing tracked T-cell clones expanding and contracting after mild COVID-19 in a couple of donors. The cohort was made up of two young adult volunteers, one female and one male, who were previously healthy.

Trimming removed 5 bases from V and 2 bases from J; the gene matches leave 6 bases unexplained. Via the germline V gene (reference sequence), CDR1 is DFQATT and CDR2 SNEGSKA. The CDR3 numbers 15 residues from cysteine through phenylalanine. Here the CDR3 DNA is all that survives: 45 bases in frame from base 1. Reads for this sample came from an Illumina NovaSeq 6000. TCRalpha and TCRbeta cDNA libraries were constructed by 5'RACE with constant-segment primers, with sample barcodes and unique molecular identifiers being introduced. RNA was extracted from every sample with Trizol reagent. Library amplification was performed in two PCR steps, and a second sample barcode and Illumina TruSeq adapters were introduced in the second step. The libraries were sequenced on an Illumina NovaSeq using 2 x 150 bp paired-end reads. Regarding the original processing steps: With migec v1.2.7, reads were demultiplexed and then collapsed into UMI-guided consensus sequences. Using mixcr v2.1.11, the UMI consensuses were aligned to TRA and TRB V and J templates and assembled into clonotypes. A clonotype was counted as expanded or contracted only when both edgeR and NoisET called the clonotype significant, with the noise models trained on biological replicates. For edgeR calls, the cutoffs were a false discovery rate-adjusted p below 0.01 and a log2 fold-change threshold of 1. As an exploratory analysis of dynamics, max-normalized trajectories of the 1000 most abundant clonotypes were examined by PCA with hierarchical clustering. Separately sequenced CD4+ and CD8+ repertoires were used to assign a CD4 or CD8 phenotype to each responding clone. TCRdb reanalyzed the raw reads on its own, using fastp at Q25 for trimming and MiXCR for clone calling, and kept in-frame beta chains. Rows are unified per CDR3 protein, each entry keeping the most common DNA and genes. TCRdb, not the authors, supplied the V and J calls. Counted in this sample were 75,000 to 90,000 distinct CDR3 sequences; about 15% of them appeared once. The ten largest account for 31% of the sample.

PBMCs were isolated by Ficoll-Paque density gradient centrifugation. Overall study results and their limits: Contracting CD4+ clones turned up mainly in the CM and EM memory subsets, whereas EMRA was where CD8+ clones were enriched. Only two mild cases were covered in the study, and larger cohorts including severe cases with pre-infection samples were considered necessary. The detection of some responding clones in pre-infection memory suggests that pre-existing cross-reactive memory T cells joined the SARS-CoV-2 response. Balanced CD4/CD8 phenotypes were observed for clones contracting from day 15 to 85, whereas a bias towards CD4+ was observed for a second wave of clones expanding from day 15 to 37. The second-wave clones that peaked on day 37 were not confirmed to be SARS-CoV-2 specific.

This clonotype was detected a few times. Its antigen specificity is not known. There are no base qualities to consult, and no much larger clone falls within one base. The chain links TRBV20-1 with TRBJ2-1; 10 bases in between match TRBD2. The TCR comes from an adult woman who had mild COVID-19 (a few samples of this study predate the infection). The sample titles of this study are shuffled in the database, so cell type and time point are left out; the donor was told from shared clones. The specimen was PBMCs or a T cell subset sorted from them (not recorded which). The CDR3 loop reads CSARRLAGTYNEQFF. The DNA reads as follows: TGCAGTGCTCGGAGACTAGCGGGTACCTACAATGAGCAGTTCTTC.